This T cell receptor (beta chain) was obtained from a study of graft-versus-host responses after intestinal transplantation. Whole-study context: The study gave all recipients anti-thymocyte globulin induction, then tacrolimus and steroids for about 3 years.

V lost 0 bases and J 1 base, leaving 7 bases between the germline ends. Germline V lookup: CDR1 SGHNT, CDR2 YENEEA. The CDR3 contains 15 residues. Sequencing was performed with immunoSEQ multiplex PCR; in TCRdb, only in-frame clones are kept and a portion is missing. The table shows around 100,000 clones, with around 94% occurring only once. In this sample, this clone turned up a few times. Antigen unknown. Sequencing used unstimulated CD4+ T cells sorted from spleen or lymph node cells, obtained before transplant. The source of this sequence is a human donor who was the organ donor for an intestinal transplant. V is TRBV11-3 and J is TRBJ2-1; D might be TRBD2 (6 bases). For the CDR3, the DNA is TGTGCCAGCAGCTTAGAGGGGGGATCCTACAATGAGCAGTTCTTC. Protein sequence: CASSLEGGSYNEQFF.